Reported below is one T cell receptor (beta chain). This entry comes from a study of blood T cell repertoires in COVID-19. On the study more broadly: Whether acute or convalescent, the COVID-19 samples came from the United States, Italy and Spain. PBMCs, B-cell-depleted T cells, or T cells provided the cDNA or gDNA that made up the material.

Original methodology: Estimates of nucleated cell counts were drawn from the amplification of reference gene primers. Profiling relied on immunoSEQ multiplex PCR, and the TCRdb table lists in-frame clones only, not all of them. From that table come the V and J calls and clone size; the DNA was used to work out D and trimming. The profile covers about 380,000 clones, with almost 90% appearing a single time and approximately 7% taken by the ten largest. Germline V gene lookup returns CDR1 LNHDA and CDR2 SQIVND (reference sequence). With V trimmed by 5 bases and J by 0 bases, 4 bases remained unmatched. There are 15 residues in the CDR3.

The source of this sequence is a man between 18 and 35 years old with active or convalescent COVID-19. The chain couples TRBV19 to TRBJ2-1; 7 nucleotides line up with TRBD2. Sequenced sample: peripheral blood. CDR3 sequence reads: CASSWGGSSYNEQFF. In DNA, the CDR3 is TGTGCCAGTAGTTGGGGGGGAAGCTCCTACAATGAGCAGTTCTTC.